This T cell receptor beta chain was profiled in a study of CDR3 diversity in severe acne. This clonotype was found many times. MiXCR was run by TCRdb on the PCR reads, yielding one entry per CDR3 protein. The repertoire holds tens of thousands of distinct CDR3 sequences, under 55% seen once, with around 10% in the top ten. With V trimmed by 6 bases and J by 7 bases, 9 bases remained unmatched. Germline CDR1 MDHEN, CDR2 SYDVKM. The CDR3 has 14 amino acids. The clonotype originates from a male donor with severe acne vulgaris. Sequencing was carried out using blood. The chain joins TRBV28 to TRBJ1-5; 7 bases map to TRBD1. The CDR3 DNA follows: TGTGCCAGCAGAAAGACAGGGCCCTGGCAGCCCCAGCATTTT. It specifies CASRKTGPWQPQHF.